The clone carrying this T cell receptor beta chain was detected ten times or more. Antigen: not known. TCR beta CDR3 sequences were amplified from RNA transcripts. Initially, a first-round RT-PCR of the TCR CDR3 employed the HTBI primer set. TCRdb recomputed calls from the multiplex PCR reads with MiXCR, one row per CDR3 protein. The sample has hundreds of thousands of distinct CDR3 sequences; about 15% are singletons. The data were obtained in a study of T cells in Graves' hyperthyroidism and ophthalmopathy. Clinicians diagnosed patients from clinical symptoms, serum thyroxine and TRAb, thyroid ultrasound and orbital computed tomography. The ends were cut back, 5 bases at V and 10 bases at J, with 12 bases in the middle. The CDR3 extends over 12 amino acids. Germline loops: CDR1 SGHVS, CDR2 FNYEAQ. The study's findings and limits: Model predictions of ophthalmopathy came a median approximately 6.8 months before onset.

What was sequenced was blood. The receptor was derived from a man aged 18 to 30 with Graves' ophthalmopathy. This sequence joins TRBV7-6 and TRBJ2-1, with a weak D call TRBD1 (5 bases). CDR3 nucleotide sequence: TGTGCCAGCAGCCGGGCCCGGACAGAGCAGTTCTTC. Encoded protein: CASSRARTEQFF.